The rows below give T cell receptor beta chains drawn from one sample of a study of blood T cell repertoires in COVID-19. TCRdb's copy holds only in-frame clones and misses some; the assay was immunoSEQ multiplex PCR. The repertoire holds some 150,000 clones, with 85% as singletons. Sequencing used peripheral blood. These receptors originate from a human donor with acute or convalescent COVID-19. The donor label of this sample is uncertain. Both conserved end residues are part of each CDR3. A D gene is named only where the DNA matches it firmly. The listing skips clone size in some rows; elsewhere it reads once, few, many or a size class.

j_gene: TRBJ1-1; v_gene: TRBV7-2; d_gene: .; abundance: .; CDR3nt: TGTGCCAGCAGCACGTCCCCGGGTGAAGCTTTCTTT; CDR3aa: CASSTSPGEAFF
j_gene: TRBJ2-1; v_gene: TRBV6-5; d_gene: .; abundance: .; CDR3nt: TGTGCCAGCAGTCCCTGGTGGCAGGGGAACAATGAGCAGTTCTTC; CDR3aa: CASSPWWQGNNEQFF
j_gene: TRBJ1-2; v_gene: TRBV16; d_gene: .; abundance: .; CDR3nt: TGTGCCAGCAGCCAATCCCAGGCATCTAACTATGGCTACACCTTC; CDR3aa: CASSQSQASNYGYTF
j_gene: TRBJ2-3; v_gene: TRBV9; d_gene: TRBD1; abundance: .; CDR3nt: TGTGCCAGCAGCGTAGATAACAGGGGGCTGAGCACAGATACGCAGTATTTT; CDR3aa: CASSVDNRGLSTDTQYF
j_gene: TRBJ2-1; v_gene: TRBV5-4; d_gene: TRBD1; abundance: .; CDR3nt: TGTGCCAGCAGCTTGGGGGGACAGAGCAATGAGCAGTTCTTC; CDR3aa: CASSLGGQSNEQFF
j_gene: TRBJ1-1; v_gene: TRBV5-1; d_gene: .; abundance: .; CDR3nt: TGCGCCAGCAGCTTGTTAGGGGACACTGAAGCTTTCTTT; CDR3aa: CASSLLGDTEAFF
j_gene: TRBJ2-1; v_gene: TRBV3-1/TRBV3-2; d_gene: TRBD2; abundance: .; CDR3nt: TGTGCCAGCAGCCAAGATCCCGCTAGCGGGCAGTTCTTC; CDR3aa: CASSQDPASGQFF
j_gene: TRBJ2-2; v_gene: TRBV6-5; d_gene: .; abundance: .; CDR3nt: TGTGCCAGCTATAGGGCCCCTTCCGGGAGGCTGTTTTTT; CDR3aa: CASYRAPSGRLFF
j_gene: TRBJ2-3; v_gene: TRBV6-5; d_gene: .; abundance: .; CDR3nt: TGTGCCAGCAGGTCCGGCAGGATGAGTTTGGATACGCAGTATTTT; CDR3aa: CASRSGRMSLDTQYF
j_gene: TRBJ1-1; v_gene: TRBV24-1; d_gene: .; abundance: .; CDR3nt: TGTGCCACCGCTCAGGGGAGTGAAGCTTTCTTT; CDR3aa: CATAQGSEAFF
j_gene: TRBJ1-5; v_gene: TRBV18; d_gene: TRBD1; abundance: .; CDR3nt: TGTGCCAGCTCACCGACAGGGCCTCCGGGCGATCAGCCCCAGCATTTT; CDR3aa: CASSPTGPPGDQPQHF
j_gene: TRBJ1-2; v_gene: TRBV7-2; d_gene: .; abundance: .; CDR3nt: TGTGCCAGCAGCCTCTGGTTTGGGAGCACCTATGGCTACACCTTC; CDR3aa: CASSLWFGSTYGYTF
j_gene: TRBJ2-1; v_gene: TRBV27; d_gene: .; abundance: once; CDR3nt: TGTGCCAGCGAAAGGTCTGGGAGGTCCTACAATGAGCAGTTCTTC; CDR3aa: CASERSGRSYNEQFF
j_gene: TRBJ1-2; v_gene: TRBV18; d_gene: TRBD1; abundance: .; CDR3nt: TGTGCCAGCTCACCACTGGACAGGTTCCGATCTAACTATGGCTACACCTTC; CDR3aa: CASSPLDRFRSNYGYTF
j_gene: TRBJ2-7; v_gene: TRBV14; d_gene: .; abundance: .; CDR3nt: TGTGCCAGCAGCCAAGATCTCGGTGGCTACGAGCAGTACTTC; CDR3aa: CASSQDLGGYEQYF
j_gene: TRBJ2-7; v_gene: TRBV3-1/TRBV3-2; d_gene: TRBD1; abundance: .; CDR3nt: TGTGCCACACCAGCCGCAGGGACAGGATTAACCTACGAGCAGTACTTC; CDR3aa: CATPAAGTGLTYEQYF
j_gene: TRBJ1-5; v_gene: TRBV6-2/TRBV6-3; d_gene: .; abundance: .; CDR3nt: TGTGCCAGCAGTTCACAGGGATTTGAAACTTTAATTGGGCAGCCCCAGCATTTT; CDR3aa: CASSSQGFETLIGQPQHF
j_gene: TRBJ2-2; v_gene: TRBV9; d_gene: TRBD1; abundance: .; CDR3nt: TGTGCCAGCAGCGTCCAGGGGGCGCGTACCGGGGAGCTGTTTTTT; CDR3aa: CASSVQGARTGELFF
j_gene: TRBJ2-6; v_gene: TRBV4-3; d_gene: TRBD1; abundance: .; CDR3nt: TGCGCCAGCAGCCAAGGGACAGGGAAGGGGTCTGGGGCCAACGTCCTGACTTTC; CDR3aa: CASSQGTGKGSGANVLTF
j_gene: TRBJ1-3; v_gene: TRBV19; d_gene: TRBD1; abundance: .; CDR3nt: TGTGCCAGTAGTATCTCCGGGACAGGGGAAAACACCATATATTTT; CDR3aa: CASSISGTGENTIYF
j_gene: TRBJ1-2; v_gene: TRBV18; d_gene: .; abundance: .; CDR3nt: TGTGCCAGCTCACAAAGCCGACAGGTCGGCGGCTATGGCTACACCTTC; CDR3aa: CASSQSRQVGGYGYTF
j_gene: TRBJ1-5; v_gene: TRBV30; d_gene: TRBD1; abundance: .; CDR3nt: TGTGCCTGGAGCCGGACAGGGGGCCTTCCTAGCAATCAGCCCCAGCATTTT; CDR3aa: CAWSRTGGLPSNQPQHF
j_gene: TRBJ2-1; v_gene: TRBV19; d_gene: .; abundance: .; CDR3nt: TGTGCCAGTAGTATAGATCTATTAGGGCTAGCGATTACCTACAATGAGCAGTTCTTC; CDR3aa: CASSIDLLGLAITYNEQFF
j_gene: TRBJ2-3; v_gene: TRBV4-2; d_gene: TRBD2; abundance: .; CDR3nt: TGTGCCAGCAGCCGAACCGGGGGAGGGGGCACAGATACGCAGTATTTT; CDR3aa: CASSRTGGGGTDTQYF
j_gene: TRBJ1-1; v_gene: TRBV7-3; d_gene: TRBD1; abundance: .; CDR3nt: TGTGCCAGCAGCTCGGGACAGATGAACACTGAAGCTTTCTTT; CDR3aa: CASSSGQMNTEAFF
j_gene: TRBJ1-2; v_gene: TRBV30; d_gene: .; abundance: .; CDR3nt: TGTGCCTGGGCGGGGGACGGAATTTATGGCTACACCTTC; CDR3aa: CAWAGDGIYGYTF
j_gene: TRBJ2-1; v_gene: TRBV5-3; d_gene: TRBD2; abundance: .; CDR3nt: TGTGCCAGAAGCTTGGTCGGGAGGGCGGGAAATGAGCAGTTCTTC; CDR3aa: CARSLVGRAGNEQFF
j_gene: TRBJ2-4; v_gene: TRBV30; d_gene: .; abundance: .; CDR3nt: TGTGCCTGGAGTGTAGGTGGGGGGGCAGCCAAAAACATTCAGTACTTC; CDR3aa: CAWSVGGGAAKNIQYF
j_gene: TRBJ2-7; v_gene: TRBV18; d_gene: .; abundance: .; CDR3nt: TGTGCCAGCTCACCAAGAGACGAGCAGTACTTC; CDR3aa: CASSPRDEQYF
j_gene: TRBJ2-3; v_gene: TRBV4-2; d_gene: TRBD2; abundance: few; CDR3nt: TGTGCCAGCAGCCAAAATGCGGGGGACCGCACAGATACGCAGTATTTT; CDR3aa: CASSQNAGDRTDTQYF
j_gene: TRBJ2-2; v_gene: TRBV28; d_gene: TRBD1; abundance: .; CDR3nt: TGTGCCAGCATCCTAGGACAGGGGGGCACCGGGGAGCTGTTTTTT; CDR3aa: CASILGQGGTGELFF
j_gene: TRBJ2-5; v_gene: TRBV9; d_gene: .; abundance: .; CDR3nt: TGTGCCAGCAGCGTAGGGGGGCACTGGGAGACCCAGTACTTC; CDR3aa: CASSVGGHWETQYF
j_gene: TRBJ1-1; v_gene: TRBV24-1; d_gene: .; abundance: .; CDR3nt: TGTGCCACCCAAATGAACACTGAAGCTTTCTTT; CDR3aa: CATQMNTEAFF
j_gene: TRBJ2-1; v_gene: TRBV5-1; d_gene: .; abundance: .; CDR3nt: TGCGCCAGCAGCTTGGAATCCTACTCCTACAATGAGCAGTTCTTC; CDR3aa: CASSLESYSYNEQFF
j_gene: TRBJ1-4; v_gene: TRBV5-4; d_gene: .; abundance: .; CDR3nt: TGTGCCAGCAGCAAACAACAGGGAGATGGAGAAAAACTGTTTTTT; CDR3aa: CASSKQQGDGEKLFF
j_gene: TRBJ1-5; v_gene: TRBV6-2/TRBV6-3; d_gene: TRBD1; abundance: few; CDR3nt: TGTGCCAGCAGTTGGACAGGCGTCAGGGCCCAGCATTTT; CDR3aa: CASSWTGVRAQHF
j_gene: TRBJ1-4; v_gene: TRBV6-5; d_gene: .; abundance: .; CDR3nt: TGTGCCAGCAGCACCGGGACTTTTATGTTTTTT; CDR3aa: CASSTGTFMFF